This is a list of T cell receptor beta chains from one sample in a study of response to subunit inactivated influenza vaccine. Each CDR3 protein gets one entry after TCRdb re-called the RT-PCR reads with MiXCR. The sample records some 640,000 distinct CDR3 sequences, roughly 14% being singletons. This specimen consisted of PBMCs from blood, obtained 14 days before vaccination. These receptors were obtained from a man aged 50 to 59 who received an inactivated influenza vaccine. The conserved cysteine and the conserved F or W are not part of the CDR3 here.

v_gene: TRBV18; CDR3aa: ASSPWRDADTQY
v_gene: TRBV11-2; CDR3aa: ASSLDQWQDPVKNIQY
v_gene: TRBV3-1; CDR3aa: ASSTQGAGTDTQY
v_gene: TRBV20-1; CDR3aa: SAERAGWRADTQY
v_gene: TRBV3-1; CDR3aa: ASSQETGFYGYT
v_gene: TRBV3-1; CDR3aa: ASSQENRNTEAF
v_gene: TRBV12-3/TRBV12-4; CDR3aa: ASSFGRDGQPQH
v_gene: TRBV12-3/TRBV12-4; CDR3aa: ASSLGGKAEAF
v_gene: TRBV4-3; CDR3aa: ASSQEEFRLNNSPLH
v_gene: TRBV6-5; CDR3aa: ASSYSLAEVDTQY
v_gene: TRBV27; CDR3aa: ASSLFSTGYEQY
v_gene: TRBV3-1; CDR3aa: ASSQDLTRTDTQY
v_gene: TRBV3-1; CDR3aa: ASSLSVGAKNIQY
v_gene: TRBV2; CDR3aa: ASSVKVSNTEAF
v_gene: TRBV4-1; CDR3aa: ASSQDVGGRTEAF
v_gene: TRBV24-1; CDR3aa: ATSDFCSYQVPDEPTNQNNEQF
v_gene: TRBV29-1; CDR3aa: SVGHVASGDAEQF
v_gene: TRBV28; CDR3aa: ASSRTSGASYEQY
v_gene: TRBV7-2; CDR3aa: ASSSGTAVSYEQY
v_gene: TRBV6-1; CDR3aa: ASSELIYNEQF
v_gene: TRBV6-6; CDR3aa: ASSSWTGNEAF
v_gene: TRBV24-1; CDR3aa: ATGQANEQF
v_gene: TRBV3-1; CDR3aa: ASSQGKADRHTDTQY
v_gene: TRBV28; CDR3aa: ASSLNGQGRTEAF
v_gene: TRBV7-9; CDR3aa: ASSFSGSSDEQY
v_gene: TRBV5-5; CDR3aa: ASSFWGGAHQETQY
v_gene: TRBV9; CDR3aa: ASSVAGGPRSTDTQY
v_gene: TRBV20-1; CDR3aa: SALWRFTDTQY
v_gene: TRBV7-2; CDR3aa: ASRLNSGSLYEQY
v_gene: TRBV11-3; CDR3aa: ATKGIRDYGYT
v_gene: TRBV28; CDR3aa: ASRRGRNTEAF
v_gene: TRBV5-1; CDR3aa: ASSRKGRATYEQY
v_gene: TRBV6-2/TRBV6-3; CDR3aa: ASSNSLSYEQY